The 26 T cell receptor beta chains listed next were all sequenced from one sample in a study of blood T cells in healthy people across ages. A sample-barcoded 5' primer and a J-beta primer mix were used in a second PCR of roughly 7 to 11 cycles. TCRdb re-analysed the 5' RACE reads in MiXCR, keeping a single row per CDR3 protein. The table includes around 520,000 distinct CDR3 sequences, 27% detected once. The sample also formed part of further work on T cells of mothers and their children.

Sequenced sample: blood. These receptors were taken from a boy aged 2 to 10 in good health.

This chain joins TRBV21-1 and TRBJ2-7; the table assigns TRBD1, which was not confirmed against the DNA. TRBV21-1 is classified as a pseudogene. The CDR3 covers 15 residues. CDR3 DNA: TGTGCCAGCAGCTGCCGGGACAGGGGCTTCAACGAGCAGTACTTC. This sequence encodes CASSCRDRGFNEQYF.

V and J are TRBV7-6 and TRBJ2-5, with a possible D match to TRBD2 (5 bases). CDR1 and CDR2 from the germline V gene are SGHVS and FNYEAQ. This CDR3 is 14 amino acids long. Trimming shortened V by 5 bases and J by 1 base, and 11 bases separated the two germline ends. The CDR3 spells CASSLRAGQETQYF. The CDR3 region has the DNA TGTGCCAGCAGCCTGAGGGCAGGCCAAGAGACCCAGTACTTC. Filled out from reference TRBV7-6 and TRBJ2-5, the complete variable domain reads GAGVSQSPRYKVTKRGQDVALRCDPISGHVSLYWYRQALGQGPEFLTYFNYEAQQDKSGLPNDRFSAERPEGSISTLTIQRTEQRDSAMYRCASSLRAGQETQYFGPGTRLLVL.

The chain combines TRBV27 with TRBJ2-5; 14 bases map to TRBD2. Per the germline V gene, CDR1 is MNHEY and CDR2 is SMNVEV (reference sequence). With V trimmed by 8 bases and J by 5 bases, 4 bases remained unmatched. The CDR3 consists of 14 residues. CDR3 sequence (DNA): TGTGCCAGCCAGGGACTAGCGGGAGTGGAGACCCAGTACTTC. Encoded protein: CASQGLAGVETQYF.

The gene calls are TRBV3-1 and TRBJ2-3; 10 bases are a match to TRBD2. The trim removed 4 bases at V and 5 bases at J, leaving 15 bases unmatched. Looked up from germline, CDR1 is LGHDT and CDR2 is YNNKEL (reference sequence). There are 18 residues in the CDR3. CDR3 nucleotides: TGTGCCAGCAGCCGCAGAGGTGGAGCGGGGGGGCTGAAAGATACGCAGTATTTT. This translates into CASSRRGGAGGLKDTQYF.

This clonotype was seen a handful of times. V and J are TRBV9 and TRBJ1-1; D not certain. CDR3 length: 13 amino acids. V lost 3 bases and J lost 2, with 8 bases in between. Looked up from germline, CDR1 is SGDLS and CDR2 is YYNGEE. The CDR3 sequence is CASSAVGNTEAFF. The CDR3 nucleotides are TGTGCCAGCAGCGCCGTGGGTAACACTGAAGCTTTCTTT.

The chain joins TRBV10-3 to TRBJ1-1; no firm D call. V was shortened by 6 bases and J by 1 base, with 9 bases between the two germline ends. Looked up from germline, CDR1 is ENHRY and CDR2 is SYGVKD. The CDR3 length is 13 residues. The CDR3 nucleotides read TGTGCCATCAGCGACGACCCGAACACTGAAGCTTTCTTT. Its translation: CAISDDPNTEAFF.

This chain uses TRBV20-1 with TRBJ2-1; 11 nucleotides line up with TRBD1. V dropped 6 bases and J dropped 7; count of bases not matched to a gene: 17. This CDR3 is built from 17 residues. Germline V gene lookup returns CDR1 DFQATT and CDR2 SNEGSKA (reference sequence). The DNA for the CDR3 is TGCAGTGCGAACCGACCCGAAGGACAGGGGGCGAGGAATGAGCAGTTCTTC. This sequence encodes CSANRPEGQGARNEQFF.

J is TRBJ2-5 and V is TRBV7-2, with D tentatively TRBD1 (6 bases). The CDR3 spans 15 residues. Germline V gene data show CDR1 as SGHTA and CDR2 as FQGNSA. Trimming removed 5 bases from V and 4 bases from J, with 17 bases in between. CDR3 region: CASSHRQALVETQYF. The CDR3, as DNA: TGTGCCAGCAGCCACCGACAGGCCCTTGTAGAGACCCAGTACTTC.

This clonotype was found a few times. This sequence joins TRBV5-5 and TRBJ2-1; maybe TRBD2 (5 bases). Germline V gives CDR1 SGHKS, CDR2 YYEKEE (reference sequence). The CDR3 is made up of 13 amino acids. Trimming removed 1 base at V and 6 bases at J, with 8 bases between. The CDR3 coding sequence is TGTGCCAGCAGCTTGAGGGAGTTCAATGAGCAGTTCTTC. It codes for CASSLREFNEQFF.

The rearrangement joins TRBV15 to TRBJ1-5; D remains unclear. The CDR3 is 14 amino acids. V lost 5 bases and J 4 bases, leaving 12 bases between the germline ends. The germline V gene encodes CDR1 LNHNV and CDR2 YYDKDF (reference sequence). The CDR3 DNA is TGTGCCACCAGCGGTTGGGCAGAAAATCAGCCCCAGCATTTT. Translated, it gives CATSGWAENQPQHF.

J is TRBJ1-5 and V is TRBV15; D unresolved. V was trimmed by 0 bases and J by 0 bases, leaving 6 bases between them. The CDR3 is 15 residues long. Looked up from germline, CDR1 is LNHNV and CDR2 is YYDKDF (reference sequence). CDR3 residues: CATSRDAYSNQPQHF. The CDR3 bases are TGTGCCACCAGCAGAGACGCTTATAGCAATCAGCCCCAGCATTTT.

Only a few counts were recorded for this clonotype. The rearrangement uses TRBV6-5 and TRBJ2-3, with a tentative D call TRBD1 (5 bases). Germline assignment: CDR1 MNHEY and CDR2 SVGAGI. Trimming left V 0 bases short and J 0 bases short, with 13 bases between. The CDR3 covers 17 residues. CDR3 coding DNA: TGTGCCAGCAGTTACTCGAGGACCAGGGCTAGCACAGATACGCAGTATTTT. It is translated as CASSYSRTRASTDTQYF.

This clonotype showed up many times. The chain employs TRBV29-1 and TRBJ2-5; TRBD1 is a possible D gene (5 bases). The germline V gene has CDR1 SQVTM and CDR2 ANQGSEA. This CDR3 region has 12 residues. V was trimmed by 4 bases and J by 5 bases, leaving 11 bases between them. The CDR3 spells CSVVGRDETQYF. The CDR3 nucleotides are TGCAGCGTTGTAGGCAGGGATGAGACCCAGTACTTC.

The V gene is TRBV7-2, the J gene TRBJ2-5; D not resolved. Matching the DNA end better, TRBJ2-7 makes the J call doubtful. The CDR3 is made up of 15 amino acids. Germline assignment: CDR1 SGHTA and CDR2 FQGNSA. CDR3 in amino acids: CASSLVVGSTYEQYF. CDR3 DNA: TGTGCCAGCAGCTTAGTAGTAGGTTCTACCTACGAGCAGTACTTC.

This clonotype occurred a few times. The V and J genes are TRBV11-2 and TRBJ2-4, with 11 bases that match TRBD1. V dropped 3 bases and J dropped 7; count of bases not matched to a gene: 2. Germline CDR1 and CDR2: SGHAT and FQNNGV. The CDR3 extends over 14 amino acids. CDR3 DNA sequence: TGTGCCAGCAGCTTCGGACAGGGGGCCAACATTCAGTACTTC. The encoded protein is CASSFGQGANIQYF.

This clonotype was counted between two and nine times. The chain recombines TRBV5-6 with TRBJ2-7, with D uncertain. The CDR3 covers 12 residues. Germline CDR1 SGHDT, CDR2 YYEEEE. Deletions cut 4 bases from V and 3 bases from J, with 8 bases between. The CDR3 reads CASSEMGYEQYF. CDR3 sequence (DNA): TGTGCCAGCAGCGAAATGGGCTACGAGCAGTACTTC.

This chain uses TRBV20-1 with TRBJ2-5, with 13 bases that match TRBD2. The CDR3 is made up of 17 amino acids. From germline, CDR1 is DFQATT and CDR2 SNEGSKA (reference sequence). With V trimmed by 5 bases and J by 2 bases, 11 bases remained unmatched. The CDR3 loop is CSADPHPGLAGQETQYF. CDR3 sequence (DNA): TGCAGTGCTGACCCCCATCCGGGACTAGCGGGACAAGAGACCCAGTACTTC.

This chain links TRBV12-5 with TRBJ2-7, with D maybe TRBD2 (5 bases). There are 15 residues in the CDR3. Germline-derived CDR1 and CDR2 are LGHNT and FRNRAP. V was trimmed by 0 bases and J by 0 bases, leaving 9 bases between them. DNA for the CDR3: TGTGCTAGTGGTTTGGTTCAGCGGTCCTCCTACGAGCAGTACTTC. It yields the protein CASGLVQRSSYEQYF.

This clonotype appeared a few times. The rearrangement joins TRBV6-1 to TRBJ1-6; D is ambiguous. Germline loops: CDR1 MNHNS, CDR2 SASEGT. V shed 6 bases and J shed 0 bases, with 15 bases lying between them. There are 17 residues in the CDR3. CDR3 sequence: CASSRRGSSSYNSPLHF. CDR3 DNA: TGTGCCAGCAGCCGACGCGGAAGCAGCTCCTATAATTCACCCCTCCACTTT.

The chain carries TRBV2 and TRBJ2-4; D not certain. V was pared by 8 bases and J by 0 bases, with 17 bases between. CDR3 length: 16 amino acids. The germline CDR1 and CDR2 sequences are SNHLY and FYNNEI. CDR3 in DNA: TGTGCCAGCCTTATCCGGATGGGCGTAGCCAAAAACATTCAGTACTTC. It codes for CASLIRMGVAKNIQYF.

J is TRBJ2-5 and V is TRBV24-1; D could derive from TRBD1 or TRBD2 (6 bases each). Germline lookup yields CDR1 KGHDR and CDR2 SFDVKD. Trimming took off 4 bases at V and 1 base at J, with 9 bases between the two ends. CDR3 length: 14 amino acids. CDR3 DNA: TGTGCCACCAGTGAAGGAGGGGGCCAAGAGACCCAGTACTTC. Protein product: CATSEGGGQETQYF.

DNA of the CDR3: TGTGCCAGCACACTTGGGGGACAGGGAGAGCAGTACTTC. Translating gives CASTLGGQGEQYF. J is TRBJ2-7 and V is TRBV12-3 or TRBV12-4; 9 bases are a match to TRBD1. V lost 7 bases and J lost 7; bases outside the gene matches: 8. The CDR3 covers 13 residues.

In its sample, this clonotype was seen a few times. J is TRBJ2-1 and V is TRBV20-1, with D hard to call. Germline values: CDR1 DFQATT, CDR2 SNEGSKA (reference sequence). V lost 6 bases, J lost 6 bases, and 15 bases lay in between. CDR3 length: 13 amino acids. CDR3 DNA sequence: TGCAGTGCCCAGAGGCCCCGTAGCAATGAGCAGTTCTTC. Translating it yields CSAQRPRSNEQFF.

The sample holds a few counts of this clonotype. The chain has TRBV6-5 and TRBJ2-5, with D tentatively TRBD1 or TRBD2 (5 bases each). The J call may be incorrect, as the DNA end agrees better with TRBJ2-7. The germline CDR1 and CDR2 sequences are MNHEY and SVGAGI. There are 13 residues in the CDR3. The CDR3 DNA reads as TGTGCCAGCACCCACGGGACCGCCTACGAGCAGTACTTC. This gives the protein CASTHGTAYEQYF.

The rearrangement joins TRBV7-2 to TRBJ2-7; 13 bases align to TRBD2. There are 18 residues in the CDR3. V was pared by 5 bases and J by 2 bases, with 12 bases of the junction left unmatched. CDR1 is SGHTA and CDR2 is FQGNSA in the germline V gene. CDR3 region: CASSPPTSGRKVTYEQYF. The CDR3 nucleotides read TGTGCCAGCAGCCCCCCGACTAGCGGGAGGAAGGTAACCTACGAGCAGTACTTC.

The table lists this clonotype with a few counts. The chain couples TRBV20-1 to TRBJ2-7; no reliable D call. The length of the CDR3 is 15 residues. V gave up 2 bases and J gave up 0 bases, with 14 bases separating them. CDR1 DFQATT and CDR2 SNEGSKA come from the germline V gene (reference sequence). The CDR3 coding sequence is TGCAGTGCTAGAATGGCAGGCAGGAGCTCCTACGAGCAGTACTTC. Translated: CSARMAGRSSYEQYF.